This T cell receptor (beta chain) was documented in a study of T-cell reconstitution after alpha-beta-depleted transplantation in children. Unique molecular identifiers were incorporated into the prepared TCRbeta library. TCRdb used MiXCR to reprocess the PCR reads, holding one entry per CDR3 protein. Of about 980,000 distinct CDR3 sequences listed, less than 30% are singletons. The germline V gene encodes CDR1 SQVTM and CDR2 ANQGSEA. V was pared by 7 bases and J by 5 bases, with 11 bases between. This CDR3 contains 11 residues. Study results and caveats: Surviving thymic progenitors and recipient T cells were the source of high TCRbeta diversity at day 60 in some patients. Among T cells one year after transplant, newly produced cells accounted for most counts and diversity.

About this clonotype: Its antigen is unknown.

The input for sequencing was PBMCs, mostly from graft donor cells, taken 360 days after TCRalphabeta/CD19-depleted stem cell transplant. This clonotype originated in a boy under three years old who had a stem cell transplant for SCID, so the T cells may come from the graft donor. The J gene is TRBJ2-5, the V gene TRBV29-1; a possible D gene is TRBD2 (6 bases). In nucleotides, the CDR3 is TGCAGCGCCGGAGGGGTGGAGACCCAGTACTTC. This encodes CSAGGVETQYF. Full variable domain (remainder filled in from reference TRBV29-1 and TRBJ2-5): SAVISQKPSRDICQRGTSLTIQCQVDSQVTMMFWYRQQPGQSLTLIATANQGSEATYESGFVIDKFPISRPNLTFSTLTVSNMSPEDSSIYLCSAGGVETQYFGPGTRLLVL.